This TCR beta chain was found in a study of blood T cell repertoires in COVID-19 (dated by TCRdb to 2019 to 2021). About the study as a whole: Samples covering the acute and convalescent phases of COVID-19 were provided by collaborators in the United States, Italy and Spain. The prospective study material was composed of cDNA or gDNA derived from T cells, B-cell-depleted T cells, or PBMCs. Subjects who had been exposed to COVID-19, were actively infected with it, or had recovered from it provided the deeply sampled blood TCRbeta repertoires that made up the dataset. The samples were drawn from two sources: the first 160 participants of the ongoing ImmuneRACE study, and fewer than 1,500 subjects contributed by 6 global collaborators. HLA class I and class II types, where available, came from metadata supplied by the sample provider rather than from assay-based typing. Sample metadata almost always included a de-identified subject ID, COVID-19 status, age in years and sex. The repertoires were released in a freely available public database intended as a resource for research on the immune response to SARS-CoV-2.

The collaborating institutions used their own protocols to collect whole blood in K2EDTA tubes. For TCRbeta analysis, collaborators shipped samples in one of three forms: frozen whole blood, isolated PBMCs, or DNA extracted from either of those sample types. What the research found in general, with its limitations: How much clinical and demographic metadata was included differed by source and by participant, and the metadata was provided uncurated.

TCRbeta CDR3 regions were amplified from genomic DNA by means of the immunoSEQ Assay, a bias-controlled multiplex PCR. The study's processing was this. Nucleated cell counts per sample were estimated from amplification of reference gene primers within the assay. To quantify the absolute abundance of each unique TCRbeta CDR3 rearrangement, sequence reads were collapsed and filtered. Productive Simpson clonality was computed per sample as the square root of Simpson's diversity index over productive rearrangements. TCRdb took over this immuneACCESS table, retaining in-frame rearrangements with V and J assigned. Such tables are incomplete; in checked studies, under half of the missing clones stem from an unresolved V gene, and the remainder is unexplained. V, J and clone size were drawn from that table, and D and trimming were deduced from the DNA. This sample holds some 110,000 clones; 80% to 90% were observed only once. The ten biggest clones cover about 15% of the sample.

V loses 0 bases, J loses 5 bases, and the germline ends lie 8 bases apart. CDR1 GTSNPN and CDR2 SVGIG were looked up in the germline V gene (reference sequence). From cysteine to phenylalanine, the CDR3 is 13 amino acids long. Just the 39-base CDR3 DNA is kept, in frame starting at base 1. For this clone: Its specific antigen is unknown. No much larger clone is present one base from it, and per-base qualities are unavailable.

The V and J segments used are TRBV30 and TRBJ1-5; the D region possibly corresponds to TRBD1 (5 bases align). The specimen sequenced was peripheral blood. This TCR was recovered from a man aged 45 to 65 with acute or convalescent COVID-19. The DNA is as follows: TGTGCCTGGAGTGTCGGAGGGGATCAGCCCCAGCATTTT. Translated, this is CAWSVGGDQPQHF.